Sequencing of this T cell receptor beta chain was carried out in a study of T cells of healthy individuals. This CDR3 is 15 amino acids long. CDR1 is KGHSH, CDR2 LQKENI, per germline. The V gene lost 6 bases and the J gene lost 0 bases, with 13 bases spanning the gap. TCRdb re-derived calls from the 5' RACE reads in MiXCR, one entry per CDR3 protein. The sample has about 96,000 distinct CDR3 sequences, 17% seen once. The J gene is TRBJ2-3, the V gene TRBV18; D call uncertain. The sequence derives from a human donor in good health. CDR3 sequence reads: CASSASQTSTDTQYF. The CDR3 coding sequence is TGTGCCAGCTCGGCCTCACAGACTAGCACAGATACGCAGTATTTT.